This T cell receptor (beta chain) was retrieved from a study of T cells expressing NK-cell markers. Study at large: Sorted CD3+CD56+NKG2C+, CD3+CD56+NKG2C- and CD3+CD56-NKG2C+ T-cell subsets were beta-chain profiled.

As for this clonotype: What it recognizes is unknown.

Study-level points and caveats: A few donors' CD3+CD56-NKG2C+ cells were dominated by the same clonotypes. Each of roughly 6 donors carried dominant NKG2C+ clonotypes accounting for roughly 1.0-7.5% of CD8+ T cells.

Generation of TCR beta cDNA was performed by 5'RACE template switching incorporating UMIs. For each CDR3 protein, TCRdb gives one entry from its re-call of the 5' RACE reads, without DNA. The table counts 350,000 to 450,000 distinct CDR3 sequences; 4% to 6.5% lies in the top ten. CDR1 is MNHNS and CDR2 is SASEGT in the germline V gene. CDR3 length equals 16 residues. The gene calls are TRBV6-1 and TRBJ1-6; TCRdb calls TRBD1, which cannot be checked without DNA. The source is a man aged 18-70 years in good health. Material for sequencing was blood T cells: a sorted CD56 or NKG2C T cell subset, CD4+ or CD8+ T cells, or bulk PBMC T cells (not recorded which). CDR3 in amino acids: CASSEAAGQGFSPLHF.